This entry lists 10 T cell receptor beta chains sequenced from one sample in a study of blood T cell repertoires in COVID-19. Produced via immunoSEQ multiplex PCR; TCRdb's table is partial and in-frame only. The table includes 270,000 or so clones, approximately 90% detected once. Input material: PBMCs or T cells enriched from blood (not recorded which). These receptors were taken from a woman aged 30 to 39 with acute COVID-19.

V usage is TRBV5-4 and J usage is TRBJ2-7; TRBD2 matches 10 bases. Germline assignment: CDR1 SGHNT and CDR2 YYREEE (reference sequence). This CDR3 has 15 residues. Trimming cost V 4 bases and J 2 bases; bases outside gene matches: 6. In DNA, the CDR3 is TGTGCCAGCAGCCATTCCGGGACTAGCGCCTACGAGCAGTACTTC. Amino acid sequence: CASSHSGTSAYEQYF.

CDR3 in amino acids: CASSSGQGDQPQHF. In DNA, the CDR3 is TGTGCCAGCAGCTCAGGACAGGGAGATCAGCCCCAGCATTTT. The chain links TRBV28 to TRBJ1-5; TRBD1 agrees at 8 bases. Looked up from germline, CDR1 is MDHEN and CDR2 is SYDVKM. The junction had 6 bases not matched to a gene; V was cut back by 6 bases and J by 5 bases. The CDR3 runs 14 residues.

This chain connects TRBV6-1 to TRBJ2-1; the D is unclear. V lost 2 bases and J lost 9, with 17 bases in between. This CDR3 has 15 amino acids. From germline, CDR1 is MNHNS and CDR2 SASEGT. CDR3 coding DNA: TGTGCCAGCAGTGAACAGGTAGTCGGCCCCGGTGAGCAGTTCTTC. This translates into CASSEQVVGPGEQFF.

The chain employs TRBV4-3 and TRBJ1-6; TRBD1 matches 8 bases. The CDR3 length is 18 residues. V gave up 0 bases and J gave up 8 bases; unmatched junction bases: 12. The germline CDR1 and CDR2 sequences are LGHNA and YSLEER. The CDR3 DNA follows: TGCGCCAGCAGCCAAGAGGTGGGACAGGCTTGGAACTATTCACCCCTCCACTTT. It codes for CASSQEVGQAWNYSPLHF.

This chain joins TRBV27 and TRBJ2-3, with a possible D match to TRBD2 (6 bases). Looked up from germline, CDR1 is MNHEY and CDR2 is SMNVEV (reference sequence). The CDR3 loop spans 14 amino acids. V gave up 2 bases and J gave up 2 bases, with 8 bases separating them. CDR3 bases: TGTGCCAGCAGTTTAGGAGGGATCACAGATACGCAGTATTTT. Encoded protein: CASSLGGITDTQYF.

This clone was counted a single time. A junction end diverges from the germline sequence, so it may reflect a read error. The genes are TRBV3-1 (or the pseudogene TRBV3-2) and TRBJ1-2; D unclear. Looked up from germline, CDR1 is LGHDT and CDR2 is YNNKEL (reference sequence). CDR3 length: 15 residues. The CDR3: CASSQAKVLGDGYTF. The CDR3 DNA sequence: TGTGCCAGCAGTCAAGCTAAGGTTTTGGGAGATGGCTACACCTTC.

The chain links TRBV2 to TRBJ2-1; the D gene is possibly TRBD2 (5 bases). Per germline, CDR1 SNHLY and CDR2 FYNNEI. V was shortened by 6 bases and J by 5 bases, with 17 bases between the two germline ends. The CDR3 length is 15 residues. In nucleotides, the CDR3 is TGTGCCAGCAGAAGGTGGGTCGAGGGCCACAATGAGCAGTTCTTC. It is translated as CASRRWVEGHNEQFF.

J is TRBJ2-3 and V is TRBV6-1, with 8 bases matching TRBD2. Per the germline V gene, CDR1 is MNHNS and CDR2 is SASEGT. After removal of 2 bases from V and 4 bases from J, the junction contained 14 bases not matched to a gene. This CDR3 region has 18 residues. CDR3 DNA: TGTGCCAGCAGTGAAAGACCTACCTCGAGCGGGAGCGCAGATACGCAGTATTTT. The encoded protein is CASSERPTSSGSADTQYF.

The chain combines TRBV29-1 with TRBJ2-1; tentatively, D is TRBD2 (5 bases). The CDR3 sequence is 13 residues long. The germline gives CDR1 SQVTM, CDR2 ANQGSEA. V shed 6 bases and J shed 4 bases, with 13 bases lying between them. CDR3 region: CSVAGVSYNEQFF. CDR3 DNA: TGCAGCGTCGCCGGGGTTTCGTACAATGAGCAGTTCTTC.

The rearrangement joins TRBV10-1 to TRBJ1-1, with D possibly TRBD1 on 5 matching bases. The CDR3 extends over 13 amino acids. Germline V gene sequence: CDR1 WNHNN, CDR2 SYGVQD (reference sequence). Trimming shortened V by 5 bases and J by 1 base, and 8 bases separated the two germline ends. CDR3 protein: CASSPQGNTEAFF. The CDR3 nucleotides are TGCGCCAGCAGTCCCCAGGGGAACACTGAAGCTTTCTTT.